This TCR beta chain was recorded in a study of shared clonotypes between healthy human individuals. General study points: Represented genetic and exposure-history diversity was restricted by having few donors.

V was pared by 0 bases and J by 4 bases, with 5 bases of the junction left unmatched. CDR3 length equals 16 residues. Germline V gives CDR1 SGDLS, CDR2 YYNGEE. Regarding this clone: Its antigen is not known.

Naive CD8 isolation took CD45RO-negative cells positively selected for CCR7 and excluded terminally differentiated effector memory CD45RA+ cells. Those who donated were healthy HIV-negative adults, with no recent acute infections or vaccinations reported. Template for every sorted-subset replicate PCR totaled about 0.2 ug DNA, tens of thousands of T cell genomes. In the authors' methods: ImmunoSEQ junction-only sequences lacked quality scores, so their filtering differed. The assay was immunoSEQ multiplex PCR, and TCRdb's table has in-frame clones only and misses some. V, J and clone size are those of that table, while D and trimming were read from the DNA. The table includes about 2 million clones, about 95% detected once.

Sequencing was performed on naive CD8+ T cells sorted from blood. This sequence joins TRBV9 and TRBJ2-3, with TRBD2 matching over 10 bases. The source is a young man in good health. CDR3 region: CASSVGEREGADTQYF. For the CDR3, the DNA is TGTGCCAGCAGCGTAGGGGAGCGGGAGGGGGCAGATACGCAGTATTTT.